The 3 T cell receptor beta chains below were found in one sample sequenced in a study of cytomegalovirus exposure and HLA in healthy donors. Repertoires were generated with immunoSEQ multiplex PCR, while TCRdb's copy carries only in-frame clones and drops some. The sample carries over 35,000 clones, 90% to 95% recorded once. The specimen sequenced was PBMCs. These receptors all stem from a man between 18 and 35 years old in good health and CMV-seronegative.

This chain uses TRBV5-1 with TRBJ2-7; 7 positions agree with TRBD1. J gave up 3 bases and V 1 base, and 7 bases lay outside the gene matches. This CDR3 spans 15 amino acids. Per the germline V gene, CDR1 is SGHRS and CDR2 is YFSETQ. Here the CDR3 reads CASSLMGQQFYEQYF. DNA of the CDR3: TGCGCCAGCAGCTTGATGGGACAGCAGTTCTACGAGCAGTACTTC.

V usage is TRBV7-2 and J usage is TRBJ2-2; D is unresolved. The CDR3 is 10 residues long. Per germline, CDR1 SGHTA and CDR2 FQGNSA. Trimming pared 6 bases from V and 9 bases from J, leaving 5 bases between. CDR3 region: CASSSRELFF. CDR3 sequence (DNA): TGTGCCAGCAGTAGCAGGGAGCTGTTTTTT.

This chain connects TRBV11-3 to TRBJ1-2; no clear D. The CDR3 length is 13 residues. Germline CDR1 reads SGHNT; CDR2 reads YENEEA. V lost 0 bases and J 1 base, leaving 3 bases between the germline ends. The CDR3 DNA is TGTGCCAGCAGCTTAGACAATAACTATGGCTACACCTTC. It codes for CASSLDNNYGYTF.